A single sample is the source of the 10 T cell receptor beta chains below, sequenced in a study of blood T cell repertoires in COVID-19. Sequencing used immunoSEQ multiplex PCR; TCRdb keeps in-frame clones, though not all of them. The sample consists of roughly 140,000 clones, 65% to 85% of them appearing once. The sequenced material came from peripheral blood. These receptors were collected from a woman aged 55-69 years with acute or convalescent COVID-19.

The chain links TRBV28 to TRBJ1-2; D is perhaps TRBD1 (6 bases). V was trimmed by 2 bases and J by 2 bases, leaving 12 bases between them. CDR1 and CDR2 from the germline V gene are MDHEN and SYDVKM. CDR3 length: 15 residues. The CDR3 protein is CASSLMGAVNYGYTF. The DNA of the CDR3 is TGTGCCAGCAGTTTAATGGGGGCGGTCAACTATGGCTACACCTTC.

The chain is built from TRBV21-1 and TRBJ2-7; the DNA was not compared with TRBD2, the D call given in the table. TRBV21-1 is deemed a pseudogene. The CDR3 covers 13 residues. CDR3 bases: TGTGCCAGCAGCCTACCGGCGGGAGACGAGCAGTACTTC. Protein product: CASSLPAGDEQYF.

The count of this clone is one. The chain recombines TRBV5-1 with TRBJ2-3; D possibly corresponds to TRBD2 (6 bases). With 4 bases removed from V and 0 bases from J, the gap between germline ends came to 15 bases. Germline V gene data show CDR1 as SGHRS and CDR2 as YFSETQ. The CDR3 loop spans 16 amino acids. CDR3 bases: TGCGCCAGCAGCCGTGGGGGGACTTCTAGCACAGATACGCAGTATTTT. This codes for CASSRGGTSSTDTQYF.

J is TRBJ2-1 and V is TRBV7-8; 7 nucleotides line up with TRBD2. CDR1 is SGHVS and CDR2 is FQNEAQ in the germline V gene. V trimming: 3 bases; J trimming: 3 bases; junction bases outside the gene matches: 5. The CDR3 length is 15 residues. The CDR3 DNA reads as TGTGCCAGCAGCTTCCGCGGGGGTAGCTACAATGAGCAGTTCTTC. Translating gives CASSFRGGSYNEQFF.

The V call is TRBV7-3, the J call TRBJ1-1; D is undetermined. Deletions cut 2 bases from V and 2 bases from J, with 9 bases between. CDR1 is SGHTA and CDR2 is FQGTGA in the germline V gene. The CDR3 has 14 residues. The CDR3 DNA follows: TGTGCCAGCAGCTTAGTAGGCGGAAACACTGAAGCTTTCTTT. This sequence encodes CASSLVGGNTEAFF.

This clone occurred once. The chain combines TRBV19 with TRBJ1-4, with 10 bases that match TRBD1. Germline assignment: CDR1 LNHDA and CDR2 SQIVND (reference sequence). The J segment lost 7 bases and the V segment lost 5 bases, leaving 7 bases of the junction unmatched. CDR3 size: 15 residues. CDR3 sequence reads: CASSHRDRGGEKLFF. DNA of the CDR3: TGTGCCAGTAGTCACCGGGACAGGGGCGGTGAAAAACTGTTTTTT. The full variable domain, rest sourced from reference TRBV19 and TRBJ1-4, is DGGITQSPKYLFRKEGQNVTLSCEQNLNHDAMYWYRQDPGQGLRLIYYSQIVNDFQKGDIAEGYSVSREKKESFPLTVTSAQKNPTAFYLCASSHRDRGGEKLFFGSGTQLSVL.

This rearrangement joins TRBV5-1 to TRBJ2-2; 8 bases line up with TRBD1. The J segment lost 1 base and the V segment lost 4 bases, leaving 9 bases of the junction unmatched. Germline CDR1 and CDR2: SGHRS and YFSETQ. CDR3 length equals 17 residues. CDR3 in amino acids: CASSLQAGTGNTGELFF. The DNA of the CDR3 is TGCGCCAGCAGCCTCCAGGCCGGGACAGGGAACACCGGGGAGCTGTTTTTT.

The CDR3 is CSVDDGTVNEKLFF. DNA for the CDR3: TGCAGCGTTGATGACGGGACAGTTAATGAAAAACTGTTTTTT. This chain connects TRBV29-1 to TRBJ1-4; 7 bases are shared with TRBD1. V was clipped by 3 bases and J by 4 bases; unmatched bases: 5. In germline, CDR1 is SQVTM, CDR2 ANQGSEA. The CDR3 has 14 residues.

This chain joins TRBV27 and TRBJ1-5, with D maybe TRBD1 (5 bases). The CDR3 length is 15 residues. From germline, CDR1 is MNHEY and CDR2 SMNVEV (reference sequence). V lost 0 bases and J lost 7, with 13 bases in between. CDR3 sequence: CASSLSFRAEQPQHF. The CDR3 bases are TGTGCCAGCAGTTTATCCTTCAGGGCTGAACAGCCCCAGCATTTT.

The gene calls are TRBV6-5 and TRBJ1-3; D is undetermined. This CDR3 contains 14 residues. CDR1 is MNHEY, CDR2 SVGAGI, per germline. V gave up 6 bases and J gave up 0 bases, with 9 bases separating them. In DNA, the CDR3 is TGTGCCAGCAGGATAGAAGACTCTGGAAACACCATATATTTT. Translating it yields CASRIEDSGNTIYF.